This TCR beta chain comes out of a study of cytomegalovirus exposure and HLA in healthy donors. Whole-study results and caveats: In most subjects, TCR beta sequences reportedly gave accurate predictions of HLA-A and HLA-B alleles.

This PCR relied on a set of 60 Vbeta primers and 13 Jbeta primers. Under the authors' procedure: In a later analysis, of 84 million or so unique beta chains, roughly 9.9 million appeared in at least two donors. Data came from immunoSEQ multiplex PCR; TCRdb stores just in-frame clones and leaves some out. D and trimming were read from the DNA, whereas the V and J calls and clone size are those reported in that table. In the table there are about 170,000 clones, 65% to 80% of which are singletons. This clone was found a few times. The antigen is not known. The TCR was taken from a woman between 50 and 59 years old in good health and CMV-seropositive. The sample consisted of PBMCs.

CDR3 loop: CASSQTVAGELFF. DNA of the CDR3: TGTGCCAGCTCACAGACAGTTGCCGGGGAGCTGTTTTTT. V and J are TRBV18 and TRBJ2-2; D is possibly TRBD1 (5 bases). Germline-derived CDR1 and CDR2 are KGHSH and LQKENI. The CDR3 is 13 residues long. With 4 bases removed from V and 6 bases from J, the gap between germline ends came to 9 bases.